What follows is one T cell receptor beta chain and its context. The antigen remains unidentified. With 7 bases removed from V and 1 base from J, the gap between germline ends came to 13 bases. Germline V gene sequence: CDR1 SQVTM, CDR2 ANQGSEA. The CDR3 covers 14 residues. Sorted-subset replicate PCR reactions were performed with 200 ng DNA, corresponding to tens of thousands of T cell genomes. Data came from immunoSEQ multiplex PCR; TCRdb stores just in-frame clones and leaves some out. Of 2 million to 2.5 million clones listed, over 90% are singletons. The sample originates from a study of shared clonotypes between healthy human individuals. Study findings and constraints: Clonotypes that were shared across a few donors made up around 5% of naive CD4 clonotypes.

This TCR derives from a man aged 18 to 29 in good health. Some clones in this sample may be carry-over from other donors' samples. The rearrangement links TRBV29-1 to TRBJ2-2, with a possible D match to TRBD2 (6 bases). Material: naive CD4+ T cells from PBMCs. Subset indicated: CD45RA+ positively selected. CDR3 bases: TGCAGCGCCCAAGAGGGAGGGAACACCGGGGAGCTGTTTTTT. Residues: CSAQEGGNTGELFF.